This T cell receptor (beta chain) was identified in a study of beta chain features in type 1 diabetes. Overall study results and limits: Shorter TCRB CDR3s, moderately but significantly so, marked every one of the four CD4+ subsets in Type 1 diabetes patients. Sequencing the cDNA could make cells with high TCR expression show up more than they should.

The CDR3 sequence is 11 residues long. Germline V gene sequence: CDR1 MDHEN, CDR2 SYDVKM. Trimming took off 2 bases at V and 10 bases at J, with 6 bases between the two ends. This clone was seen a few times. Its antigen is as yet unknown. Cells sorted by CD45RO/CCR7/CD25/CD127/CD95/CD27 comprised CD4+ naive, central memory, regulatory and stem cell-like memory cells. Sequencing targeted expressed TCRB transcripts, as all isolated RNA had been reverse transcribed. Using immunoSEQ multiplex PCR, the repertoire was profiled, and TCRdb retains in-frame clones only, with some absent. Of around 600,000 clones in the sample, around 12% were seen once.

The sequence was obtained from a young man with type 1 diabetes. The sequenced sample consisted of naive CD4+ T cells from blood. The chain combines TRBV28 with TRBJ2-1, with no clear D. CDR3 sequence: CASSLRLEQFF. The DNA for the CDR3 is TGTGCCAGCAGTTTAAGGCTAGAGCAGTTCTTC. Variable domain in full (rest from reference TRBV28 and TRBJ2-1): DVKVTQSSRYLVKRTGEKVFLECVQDMDHENMFWYRQDPGLGLRLIYFSYDVKMKEKGDIPEGYSVSREKKERFSLILESASTNQTSMYLCASSLRLEQFFGPGTRLTVL.